Given below is one TCR beta chain in context. Its antigen is still unknown. These data belong to a study of CD8 T cells in Susac syndrome. Study outcomes and limitations: The CD4+ T cell repertoire of patients with Susac syndrome showed no detectable clonal expansion.

The RNA input was roughly 0.45 to 1 ug, and it was reverse transcribed with random hexamers. From the immunoSEQ multiplex PCR reads, TCRdb called clonotypes with MiXCR, one entry per CDR3 protein. The data show about 210,000 distinct CDR3 sequences, with around 93% seen just once and around 0.15% held by the top ten. CD8+ and CD4+ T cells taken from blood had their TCR beta sequenced. Patients with Susac syndrome fulfilled recently defined diagnostic criteria for definite or probable disease. Through negative isolation, CD4+ and CD8+ T cells were obtained, while TEMRA cells were enriched using FACS. CDR1 is DFQATT and CDR2 is SNEGSKA in the germline V gene (reference sequence). V lost 1 base and J 2 bases, leaving 12 bases between the germline ends. The length of the CDR3 is 14 residues.

This TCR derives from a human donor with Susac syndrome. Material: CD4+ T cells from PBMCs. The rearrangement joins TRBV20-1 to TRBJ2-7, with a tentative D call TRBD2 (5 bases). CDR3 nucleotides: TGCAGTGCTAGAGTACAAGGAGGCACCTACGAGCAGTACTTC. Protein sequence: CSARVQGGTYEQYF.